This paragraph covers one TCR beta chain sequence. These data belong to a study of blood T cell repertoires in COVID-19. The overall study: Researchers got acute and convalescent COVID-19 samples from the United States, Italy and Spain. T cells, B-cell-depleted T cells, or PBMCs supplied cDNA or gDNA.

CDR1 is WNHNN, CDR2 SYGVQD, per germline (reference sequence). This CDR3 has 14 residues. V gave up 9 bases and J gave up 4 bases, with 16 bases separating them. Original processing notes: Counts of nucleated cells, estimated from reference gene primer amplification, were obtained. Sequencing was performed with immunoSEQ multiplex PCR; in TCRdb, only in-frame clones are kept and a portion is missing. That table is the source of V, J and clone size, and D and trimming were worked out from the DNA. This table has about 140,000 clones, 65% to 85% appearing once. This chain joins TRBV10-1 and TRBJ2-4, with D possibly matching TRBD1 (6 bases). The material sequenced was peripheral blood. The sequence derives from a woman in her sixties or seventies with acute or convalescent COVID-19. Here the CDR3 DNA reads TGCGCCAGAACCCCCGGACAGTGGAAAAACATTCAGTACTTC. Protein product: CARTPGQWKNIQYF.